The T cell receptor (beta chain) under discussion was sequenced for a study of spatial heterogeneity in lung cancer. Study overall: A consistent excess of beta-chain over alpha-chain sequences was detected. Unique TCR and UMI combinations averaged more than ten appearances each in raw reads.

The time point was: blood at routine non-recurrence follow-up after resection. Unsorted whole RNA of tumor, nontumor lung or frozen PBMC was sequenced. TCRdb fed the 5' RACE reads into MiXCR, producing one record per CDR3 protein. The sample contains more than 40,000 distinct CDR3 sequences, 20% to 25% of which appear only once. The CDR3 is 12 amino acids. The V gene lost 10 bases and the J gene lost 1 base, with 10 bases spanning the gap. Per the germline V gene, CDR1 is LNHDA and CDR2 is SQIVND (reference sequence). This sequence originates from a female donor with early-stage non-small cell lung cancer. V gene TRBV19 combines with J gene TRBJ2-5, with no clear D. This material consisted of PBMCs, taken at follow-up. The CDR3 sequence: CATSSFQETQYF. The CDR3 DNA follows: TGTGCCACTTCCAGCTTCCAAGAGACCCAGTACTTC.